This T cell receptor (beta chain) was observed in a study of T cells in Graves' hyperthyroidism and ophthalmopathy (dated by TCRdb to the late 2010s). In the study overall: Peripheral blood was collected at initial diagnosis, before any treatment. Thyroid tissue and blood T-cell repertoires from about six Graves' hyperthyroidism patients were also compared in the study. An independent validation cohort of about 20 hyperthyroidism patients and approximately 17 patients who later progressed to ophthalmopathy tested prospective prediction of ophthalmopathy. A discovery cohort of about 100 patients, approximately 45 with Graves' ophthalmopathy and 57 with stable Graves' hyperthyroidism, was used to find distinguishing TCR V-J signatures. According to the paper, TCR Vbeta CDR3 sequencing was carried out on some 130 peripheral blood samples, which came from some 41 ophthalmopathy, under 85 hyperthyroidism and roughly 17 progressor patients. After sampling, hyperthyroidism patients received methimazole starting at 30 mg daily, and ophthalmopathy patients received high-dose intravenous methylprednisolone. For training and testing, the 100 or so patients in the discovery cohort were randomly divided in a 7:3 ratio. The research as a whole found: In validation, the model predicted progression to ophthalmopathy with just under 71% sensitivity and about 73% specificity, a median of about 6 months before onset. Most expanded thyroid clonotypes (frequency above 0.001) were also detected in blood, suggesting blood repertoires may reflect thyroid immune responses. No statistical method was used to fix the sample size in advance, and group allocation was not hidden from the investigators. A 13 V-J signature model separated ophthalmopathy from stable hyperthyroidism, with around 91% sensitivity and about 81% specificity in cross-validation and 80%/75% in testing.

Stable Graves' hyperthyroidism was defined as no progression to ophthalmopathy during 18 months of follow-up. Hyperthyroidism patients were newly diagnosed, with disease duration under 2 months, and aged 18 to 65 years. Any patient with an uncontrolled infection, another autoimmune disease, pregnancy or lactation was excluded. Diagnoses relied on clinical symptoms, serum thyroxine and TRAb, thyroid ultrasound and orbital computed tomography. PBMCs were isolated from approximately 10 ml of fresh peripheral blood by Ficoll-Paque density gradient centrifugation. Trizol reagent was used to extract total RNA, and RNA quality was then checked on an Agilent 2100 Bioanalyzer. This clonotype was seen a handful of times. The clone's antigen remains unknown. No per-base quality is available; no much larger clone lies one base away. The TCR beta CDR3 regions were amplified from the RNA transcripts. The first round of RT-PCR for the TCR CDR3 was performed with the HTBI primer set and the Qiagen OneStep RT-PCR kit. Libraries were constructed in a second round of multiplex PCR, after which size selection and purification were performed. Sequencing of the libraries was done on an Illumina HiSeq2000 using paired-end 100 bp reads. In the original analysis: SOAPnuke was used to process the raw data, with reads discarded if the reads contained adapters or uncalled bases, had a mean Phred below 15, or lacked an exact constant-primer or identifier match. COPE v1.2.5 was used to merge high-quality paired reads, and clonotypes were defined as unique nucleotide sequences. Clonotypes were aligned to IMGT TRBV, TRBD and TRBJ reference segments using MiTCR v1.1. The analysis was restricted to V-J combinations with a frequency above 0.0001, which together covered approximately 99% of the repertoires. The TCS score was defined as the ratio of F50 (clonal expansion) to E x V (chaos), calculated using BLOSUM62-based TCRdist between CDR3 peptides within each V-J. Welch's t-statistics and random forest reduced roughly 500 V-J features to around 14, which were used in a naive Bayes classifier (R e1071). TCRdb reworked the public reads: Q25 trimming with fastp, MiXCR clone assembly, productive beta chains retained. CDR3 protein duplicates are merged, each entry listing the most common genes and DNA. These V and J calls originate from TCRdb's pipeline instead of the authors' own analysis. The sample table lists hundreds of thousands of distinct CDR3 sequences, about a sixth of them with a count of one. Under 20% of the sample rests with the top ten.

This clonotype originated in a woman between 18 and 29 years old with Graves' hyperthyroidism. The source material was blood.

The DNA sequence follows: TGTGCCAGCAGCCAAGTTGAAGGGGGCTCGATTGAAGCTTTCTTT. Its protein reads: CASSQVEGGSIEAFF. Recombination joined TRBV3-1 with TRBJ1-1; a stretch of 7 junction bases matches TRBD1. Counted from cysteine to phenylalanine, this CDR3 has 15 amino acids. The retained sequence is limited to the CDR3, 45 bases, with the frame set at the first base. After removal of 1 base from V and 7 bases from J, the junction retains 9 bases not matched to a gene. In the germline V gene (reference sequence), CDR1 corresponds to LGHDT and CDR2 to YNNKEL. Here the CDR3 is joined to the reference TRBV3-1 and TRBJ1-1 genes, and the full variable domain is: DTAVSQTPKYLVTQMGNDKSIKCEQNLGHDTMYWYKQDSKKFLKIMFSYNNKELIINETVPNRFSPKSPDKAHLNLHINSLELGDSAVYFCASSQVEGGSIEAFFGQGTRLTVV.